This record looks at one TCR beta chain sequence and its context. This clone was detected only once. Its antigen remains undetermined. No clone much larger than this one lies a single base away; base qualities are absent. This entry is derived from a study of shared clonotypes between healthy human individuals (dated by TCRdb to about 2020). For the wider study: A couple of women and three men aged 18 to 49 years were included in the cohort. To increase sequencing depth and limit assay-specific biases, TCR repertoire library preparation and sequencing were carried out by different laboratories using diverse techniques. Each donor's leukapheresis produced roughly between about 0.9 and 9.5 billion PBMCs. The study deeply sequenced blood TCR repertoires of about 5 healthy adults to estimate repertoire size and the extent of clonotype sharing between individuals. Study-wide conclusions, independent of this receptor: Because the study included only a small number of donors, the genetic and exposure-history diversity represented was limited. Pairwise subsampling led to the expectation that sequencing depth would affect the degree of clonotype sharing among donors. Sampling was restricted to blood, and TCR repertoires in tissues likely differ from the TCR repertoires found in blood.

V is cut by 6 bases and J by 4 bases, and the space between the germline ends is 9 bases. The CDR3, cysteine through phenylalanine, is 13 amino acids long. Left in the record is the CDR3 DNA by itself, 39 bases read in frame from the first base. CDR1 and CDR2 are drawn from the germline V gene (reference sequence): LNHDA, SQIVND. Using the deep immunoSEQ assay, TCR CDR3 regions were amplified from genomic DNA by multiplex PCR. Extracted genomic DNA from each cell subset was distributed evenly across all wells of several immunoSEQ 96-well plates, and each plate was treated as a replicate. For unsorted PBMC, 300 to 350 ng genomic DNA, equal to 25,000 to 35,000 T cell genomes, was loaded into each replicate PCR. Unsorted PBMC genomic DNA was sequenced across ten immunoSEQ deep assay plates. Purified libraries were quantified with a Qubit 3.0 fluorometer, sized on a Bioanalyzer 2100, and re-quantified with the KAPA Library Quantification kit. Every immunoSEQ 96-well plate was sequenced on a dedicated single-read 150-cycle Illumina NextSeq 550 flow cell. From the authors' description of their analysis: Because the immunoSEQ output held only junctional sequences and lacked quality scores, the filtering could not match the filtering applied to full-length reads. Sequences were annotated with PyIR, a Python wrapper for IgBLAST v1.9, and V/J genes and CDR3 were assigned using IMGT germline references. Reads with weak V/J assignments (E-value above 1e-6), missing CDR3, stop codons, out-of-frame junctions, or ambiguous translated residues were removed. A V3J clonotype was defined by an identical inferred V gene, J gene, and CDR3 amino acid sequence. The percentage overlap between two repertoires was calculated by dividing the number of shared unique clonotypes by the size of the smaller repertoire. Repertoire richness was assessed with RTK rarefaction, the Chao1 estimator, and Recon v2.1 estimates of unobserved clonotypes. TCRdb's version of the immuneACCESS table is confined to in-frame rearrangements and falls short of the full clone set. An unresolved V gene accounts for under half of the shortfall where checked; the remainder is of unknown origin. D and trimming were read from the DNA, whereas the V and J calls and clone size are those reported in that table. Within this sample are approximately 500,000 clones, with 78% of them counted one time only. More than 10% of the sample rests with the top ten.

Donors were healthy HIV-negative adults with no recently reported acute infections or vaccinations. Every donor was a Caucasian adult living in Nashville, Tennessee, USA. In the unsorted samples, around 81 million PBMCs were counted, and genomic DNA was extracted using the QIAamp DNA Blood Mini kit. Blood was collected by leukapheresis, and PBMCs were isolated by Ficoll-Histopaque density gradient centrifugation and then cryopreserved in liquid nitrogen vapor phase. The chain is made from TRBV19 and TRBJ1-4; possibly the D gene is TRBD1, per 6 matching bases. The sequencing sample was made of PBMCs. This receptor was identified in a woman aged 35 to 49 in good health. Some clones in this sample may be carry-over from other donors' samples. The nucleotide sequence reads TGTGCCAGTAGGACAGGCCGTAATGAAAAACTGTTTTTT. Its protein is CASRTGRNEKLFF.